The 26 T cell receptor beta chains below come from one sample, sequenced in a study of blood T cell repertoires in COVID-19. Libraries were prepared by immunoSEQ multiplex PCR; TCRdb keeps only in-frame clonotypes and omits some of them. There are 350,000 or so clones in the sample; about 87% occur only once, and 8.5% to 12% lies in the top ten. What was sequenced was peripheral blood. The receptors were gathered from a woman aged 30 to 39 with COVID-19, enrolled during active disease.

In this sample, this clone turned up once. The chain links TRBV6-5 to TRBJ2-3, with TRBD1 as a possible D gene (5 bases). CDR1 and CDR2 (germline): MNHEY, SVGAGI. V was clipped by 5 bases and J by 9 bases, with 18 bases between them. The length of the CDR3 is 14 residues. The CDR3, as DNA: TGTGCCAGCAGTCTCCGTTACCAGGGTGAAACGCAGTATTTT. Translating gives CASSLRYQGETQYF.

The chain combines TRBV5-1 with TRBJ1-1; D is possibly TRBD1 (5 bases). The V and J ends lost 3 bases and 5 bases respectively, with 20 bases between them. Germline CDR1 reads SGHRS; CDR2 reads YFSETQ. CDR3 length equals 16 residues. The CDR3, as DNA: TGCGCCAGCAGCTATAGCCTCCAGGGACGGGGGACTGAAGCTTTCTTT. This translates into CASSYSLQGRGTEAFF.

The genes are TRBV7-9 and TRBJ1-2; 9 bases are shared with TRBD1. The CDR3 has 17 residues. V trimming: 1 base; J trimming: 3 bases; junction bases outside the gene matches: 9. CDR1 is SEHNR and CDR2 is FQNEAQ in the germline V gene (reference sequence). The CDR3 sequence is CASSLGRTGQGHYGYTF. Written as DNA, the CDR3 is TGTGCCAGCAGCTTAGGTCGTACGGGACAGGGCCACTATGGCTACACCTTC. The complete variable domain, with remaining parts taken from reference TRBV7-9 and TRBJ1-2, reads DTGVSQNPRHKITKRGQNVTFRCDPISEHNRLYWYRQTLGQGPEFLTYFQNEAQLEKSRLLSDRFSAERPKGSFSTLEIQRTEQGDSAMYLCASSLGRTGQGHYGYTFGSGTRLTVV.

The chain recombines TRBV29-1 with TRBJ2-7; D perhaps matches TRBD2 (6 bases). With 5 bases removed from V and 4 bases from J, the gap between germline ends came to 18 bases. CDR1 and CDR2 (germline): SQVTM, ANQGSEA. The CDR3 runs to 14 residues. Here the CDR3 reads CSVKGGTGVYEQYF. CDR3 bases: TGCAGCGTTAAAGGCGGGACGGGGGTATACGAGCAGTACTTC.

This clone appeared a few times. The DNA of the CDR3 is TGTGCCACCGGGGTTTCGACCGACTACGAGCAGTACTTC. Translating it yields CATGVSTDYEQYF. The chain links TRBV2 to TRBJ2-7; D is perhaps TRBD2 (5 bases). Germline V gives CDR1 SNHLY, CDR2 FYNNEI. Trimming took 10 bases from V and 3 from J, leaving 16 bases between them. CDR3 length equals 13 residues. The entire variable domain, with the rest obtained from reference TRBV2 and TRBJ2-7, is as follows: EPEVTQTPSHQVTQMGQEVILRCVPISNHLYFYWYRQILGQKVEFLVSFYNNEISEKSEIFDDQFSVERPDGSNFTLKIRSTKLEDSAMYFCATGVSTDYEQYFGPGTRLTVT.

The rearrangement uses TRBV3-1 (or the pseudogene TRBV3-2) and TRBJ1-5; a possible D gene is TRBD1 (6 bases). Germline loops: CDR1 LGHDT, CDR2 YNNKEL (reference sequence). The V end lost 4 bases, the J end lost 4 bases, and 14 bases lay between the germline ends. CDR3 length: 15 amino acids. The DNA for the CDR3 is TGTGCCAGCAGCCCCCGAGGGACACCTAATCAGCCCCAGCATTTT. It encodes CASSPRGTPNQPQHF.

V is TRBV4-1 and J is TRBJ2-1, with TRBD2 as a possible D gene (6 bases). Trimming cost V 0 bases and J 7 bases, with 19 bases left between them. Germline assignment: CDR1 MGHRA and CDR2 YSYEKL. The CDR3 extends over 17 amino acids. The CDR3: CASSQESGQGGTNEQFF. Here the CDR3 DNA reads TGCGCCAGCAGCCAAGAGTCCGGCCAGGGAGGAACAAATGAGCAGTTCTTC.

This chain uses TRBV5-1 with TRBJ1-1; D not certain. Germline-derived CDR1 and CDR2 are SGHRS and YFSETQ. Trimming left V 0 bases short and J 0 bases short, with 12 bases between. There are 16 residues in the CDR3. The CDR3 loop is CASSLGHTKMNTEAFF. CDR3 nucleotides: TGCGCCAGCAGCTTGGGACATACAAAGATGAACACTGAAGCTTTCTTT. Full variable domain (remainder filled in from reference TRBV5-1 and TRBJ1-1): KAGVTQTPRYLIKTRGQQVTLSCSPISGHRSVSWYQQTPGQGLQFLFEYFSETQRNKGNFPGRFSGRQFSNSRSEMNVSTLELGDSALYLCASSLGHTKMNTEAFFGQGTRLTVV.

The rearrangement uses TRBV28 and TRBJ1-2; no firm D call. The CDR3 is 10 amino acids. CDR1 and CDR2 (germline): MDHEN, SYDVKM. V shed 6 bases and J shed 8 bases, with 7 bases lying between them. The CDR3 here is CASSSFGYTF. CDR3 in DNA: TGTGCCAGCAGCTCTTTCGGCTACACCTTC.

As concerns this clone: This sample includes further DNA sequences coding for the same CDR3. The genes are TRBV7-3 and TRBJ2-1, with TRBD2 matching over 14 bases. V lost 4 bases, J lost 6 bases, and 2 bases stayed unmatched. Germline V CDR1 and CDR2: SGHTA, FQGTGA. The CDR3 contains 15 residues. This CDR3 is CASSSGLAGVNEQFF. The CDR3 coding sequence is TGTGCCAGCAGCTCGGGACTAGCGGGAGTCAATGAGCAGTTCTTC.

Here the CDR3 DNA reads TGTGCCAGCATGCCGTGGCAGGTTGGAAACACCATATATTTT. Amino acids: CASMPWQVGNTIYF. The chain uses TRBV28 and TRBJ1-3; D gene ambiguous. The CDR3 loop spans 14 amino acids. Germline V gene sequence: CDR1 MDHEN, CDR2 SYDVKM. V dropped 7 bases and J dropped 3 bases, with 13 bases sitting between them.

This clone was observed at least ten times. Other DNA sequences of this sample code for an identical CDR3. The chain uses TRBV19 and TRBJ2-1; 14 bases fit TRBD2. CDR1 and CDR2 from the germline V gene are LNHDA and SQIVND (reference sequence). This CDR3 contains 16 residues. Losses at the gene ends were 3 bases for V and 3 bases for J; bases not matched to a gene: 1. CDR3 in amino acids: CASSIGLAGGYNEQFF. CDR3 coding DNA: TGTGCCAGTAGTATTGGACTAGCGGGGGGCTACAATGAGCAGTTCTTC.

The sample holds a few counts of this clone. The J gene is TRBJ1-1, the V gene TRBV6-5; D possibly corresponds to TRBD1 (5 bases). The CDR3 sequence is 13 residues long. Trimming took 2 bases from V and 3 from J, leaving 7 bases between them. Germline assignment: CDR1 MNHEY and CDR2 SVGAGI. This chain's CDR3 is CASSYRRDTEAFF. The CDR3 DNA is TGTGCCAGCAGTTACCGCAGGGACACTGAAGCTTTCTTT.

The rearrangement uses TRBV2 and TRBJ1-4, with 7 bases aligning to TRBD1. The CDR3 spans 15 residues. The V and J ends lost 1 base and 4 bases, in that order; junction bases with no gene match: 3. Germline V lookup: CDR1 SNHLY, CDR2 FYNNEI. The CDR3 here is CASSEEGTVNEKLFF. In DNA, the CDR3 is TGTGCCAGCAGTGAAGAGGGGACAGTTAATGAAAAACTGTTTTTT.

This clone was seen once. This chain links TRBV28 with TRBJ1-1, with TRBD1 matching 8 bases. The CDR3 has 14 amino acids. The ends lost 7 bases at V and 3 bases at J; junction bases unmatched: 7. CDR1 is MDHEN, CDR2 SYDVKM, per germline. The CDR3: CASTRQGWYTEAFF. Here the CDR3 DNA reads TGTGCCAGCACAAGACAGGGGTGGTACACTGAAGCTTTCTTT. The full variable domain, in which reference TRBV28 and TRBJ1-1 provide the parts outside the CDR3, is DVKVTQSSRYLVKRTGEKVFLECVQDMDHENMFWYRQDPGLGLRLIYFSYDVKMKEKGDIPEGYSVSREKKERFSLILESASTNQTSMYLCASTRQGWYTEAFFGQGTRLTVV.

V is TRBV27 and J is TRBJ2-7; a possible D gene is TRBD1 (6 bases). The V end was cut by 3 bases, the J end by 2 bases, with 11 bases between. The V gene's germline CDR1 is MNHEY and CDR2 SMNVEV (reference sequence). The CDR3 consists of 14 residues. The CDR3 protein is CASSFRGRPYEQYF. The CDR3 DNA follows: TGTGCCAGCAGTTTCAGGGGTAGACCCTACGAGCAGTACTTC.

CDR3: CASSLGSTSGTDTQYF. DNA for the CDR3: TGTGCCAGCAGCTTGGGGTCGACTAGCGGGACAGATACGCAGTATTTT. The J gene is TRBJ2-3, the V gene TRBV5-4, with 10 bases aligning to TRBD2. The CDR3 is made up of 16 amino acids. J was trimmed by 3 bases and V by 0 bases; bases with no gene match: 4. Germline V CDR1 and CDR2: SGHNT, YYREEE (reference sequence).

V is TRBV5-1 and J is TRBJ2-7; tentatively, D is TRBD2 (6 bases). CDR3 length equals 11 residues. V shed 3 bases and J shed 7 bases, with 8 bases lying between them. Germline V CDR1 and CDR2: SGHRS, YFSETQ. CDR3 region: CASSSREEQYF. CDR3 sequence (DNA): TGCGCCAGCAGCTCCCGGGAGGAGCAGTACTTC.

The chain recombines TRBV2 with TRBJ2-1; perhaps TRBD1 as D (5 bases). The CDR3 sequence is 13 residues long. The ends were cut back, 8 bases at V and 2 bases at J, with 10 bases in the middle. Per germline, CDR1 SNHLY and CDR2 FYNNEI. CDR3: CASAGRAYNEQFF. Here the CDR3 DNA reads TGTGCCAGCGCTGGCAGGGCCTACAATGAGCAGTTCTTC.

The chain combines TRBV28 with TRBJ2-1; TRBD2 matches 11 bases. Germline V CDR1 and CDR2: MDHEN, SYDVKM. Trimming cost V 9 bases and J 1 base; bases outside gene matches: 5. This CDR3 has 15 residues. CDR3 sequence (DNA): TGTGCCAGTAGCGGGAGGGCCGTGTCCTACAATGAGCAGTTCTTC. This translates into CASSGRAVSYNEQFF. The full variable domain, in which reference TRBV28 and TRBJ2-1 provide the parts outside the CDR3, is DVKVTQSSRYLVKRTGEKVFLECVQDMDHENMFWYRQDPGLGLRLIYFSYDVKMKEKGDIPEGYSVSREKKERFSLILESASTNQTSMYLCASSGRAVSYNEQFFGPGTRLTVL.

J is TRBJ2-5 and V is TRBV6-2 or TRBV6-3; D gene unclear. Germline V gene lookup returns CDR1 MNHEY and CDR2 SVGEGT. CDR3 length: 18 residues. Trimming shortened V by 3 bases and J by 1 base, and 21 bases separated the two germline ends. The CDR3 coding sequence is TGTGCCAGCAGTTATGGGTTCGTTTCCCGACTTTCCCAAGAGACCCAGTACTTC. This gives the protein CASSYGFVSRLSQETQYF.

The chain recombines TRBV6-1 with TRBJ2-3; D not resolved. Per the germline V gene, CDR1 is MNHNS and CDR2 is SASEGT. The CDR3 spans 12 residues. Trimming took 1 base from V and 4 from J, leaving 3 bases between them. The CDR3 sequence is CASSEGPDTQYF. In nucleotides, the CDR3 is TGTGCCAGCAGTGAAGGGCCAGATACGCAGTATTTT.

The chain has TRBV6-6 and TRBJ2-7, with D possibly matching TRBD1 (5 bases). Germline CDR1 reads MNHNY; CDR2 reads SVGAGI (reference sequence). V was shortened by 0 bases and J by 5 bases, with 11 bases between the two germline ends. This CDR3 has 14 residues. The CDR3 DNA sequence: TGTGCCAGCAGTTACTCTTCGACAGCCAACGAGCAGTACTTC. The encoded protein is CASSYSSTANEQYF.

The rearrangement joins TRBV9 to TRBJ2-7; TRBD2 matches at 10 bases. Germline assignment: CDR1 SGDLS and CDR2 YYNGEE. V dropped 3 bases and J dropped 4; count of bases not matched to a gene: 13. CDR3 size: 17 residues. CDR3 region: CASSANQLAGDWYEQYF. CDR3 DNA: TGTGCCAGCAGCGCCAATCAGCTAGCGGGAGATTGGTACGAGCAGTACTTC.

The chain carries TRBV6-6 and TRBJ2-1; the D gene is possibly TRBD1 (5 bases). CDR1 is MNHNY and CDR2 is SVGAGI in the germline V gene (reference sequence). Trimming took 7 bases from V and 4 from J, leaving 11 bases between them. The CDR3 has 13 amino acids. The CDR3 nucleotides read TGTGCCAGCAACCCAGGGCCTTACAATGAGCAGTTCTTC. Its protein is CASNPGPYNEQFF.

The chain combines TRBV28 with TRBJ2-7; D might be TRBD1 (5 bases). Germline values: CDR1 MDHEN, CDR2 SYDVKM. V was shortened by 6 bases and J by 9 bases, with 15 bases between the two germline ends. The CDR3 has 12 amino acids. CDR3 region: CASSRSQGGQYF. Here the CDR3 DNA reads TGTGCCAGCAGCCGTAGCCAGGGCGGGCAGTACTTC.